Listed here is a single T cell receptor beta chain. The record originates from a study of technical replicates of blood from several donors. This CDR3 comprises 14 residues. The ends lost 5 bases at V and 2 bases at J; junction bases unmatched: 3. The germline V gene has CDR1 MNHNY and CDR2 SVGAGI (reference sequence). Data came from immunoSEQ multiplex PCR; TCRdb stores just in-frame clones and leaves some out. The sample consists of more than 10,000 clones, around 85% of them appearing once. This receptor was obtained from a human donor in good health. This sequence joins TRBV6-6 and TRBJ1-3, with TRBD1 identical over 7 bases. The sequenced material came from PBMCs. The CDR3 here is CASSLTGAGNTIYF. As DNA, the CDR3 is TGTGCCAGCAGTCTAACAGGGGCTGGAAACACCATATATTTT.